These 10 T cell receptor beta chains came from one sample sequenced in a study of blood T cells in healthy people across ages. It was with a sample-barcoded 5' primer and a J-beta primer mix that a second PCR of about 6 to 11 cycles was run. TCRdb ran MiXCR on the 5' RACE reads and lists one entry per CDR3 protein. The table lists around 1.5 million distinct CDR3 sequences, about 32% of them singletons, with around 11% in the top ten. The sequencing input was blood. The origin of the receptors is a woman aged 30 to 39 in good health.

The J gene is TRBJ2-1, the V gene TRBV19; D is possibly TRBD2 (6 bases). This CDR3 comprises 16 residues. CDR1 is LNHDA and CDR2 is SQIVND in the germline V gene (reference sequence). The ends were cut back, 4 bases at V and 0 bases at J, with 13 bases in the middle. The CDR3 coding sequence is TGTGCCAGTAGTACCCAACGGGGACTCTCCTACAATGAGCAGTTCTTC. Translated: CASSTQRGLSYNEQFF.

This sequence joins TRBV5-6 and TRBJ2-1; 10 nucleotides match TRBD2. CDR1 and CDR2 (germline): SGHDT, YYEEEE. V trimming: 0 bases; J trimming: 8 bases; junction bases outside the gene matches: 14. The CDR3 consists of 18 residues. CDR3 coding DNA: TGTGCCAGCAGCTTGGACCGGACTAGCGGAGCCCCTGGGTATGAGCAGTTCTTC. Protein: CASSLDRTSGAPGYEQFF. Variable domain in full (rest from reference TRBV5-6 and TRBJ2-1): DAGVTQSPTHLIKTRGQQVTLRCSPKSGHDTVSWYQQALGQGPQFIFQYYEEEERQRGNFPDRFSGHQFPNYSSELNVNALLLGDSALYLCASSLDRTSGAPGYEQFFGPGTRLTVL.

The CDR3: CASSLAGRIRSACGANVLTF. CDR3 in DNA: TGTGCCAGCAGCTTAGCAGGGCGAATCCGTTCTGCGTGTGGGGCCAACGTCCTGACTTTC. The chain carries TRBV7-7 and TRBJ2-6; D is uncertain. Germline lookup yields CDR1 SSHAT and CDR2 FNYEAQ (reference sequence). Trimming removed 0 bases from V and 3 bases from J, with 21 bases in between. The CDR3 spans 20 residues. Full variable domain (remainder filled in from reference TRBV7-7 and TRBJ2-6): GAGVSQSPRYKVTKRGQDVTLRCDPISSHATLYWYQQALGQGPEFLTYFNYEAQPDKSGLPSDRFSAERPEGSISTLTIQRTEQRDSAMYRCASSLAGRIRSACGANVLTFGAGSRLTVL.

The chain carries TRBV5-1 and TRBJ2-4, with TRBD1 matching 7 bases. The J call is doubtful: the DNA matches TRBJ2-7 better. Germline assignment: CDR1 SGHRS and CDR2 YFSETQ. The CDR3 length is 13 residues. DNA for the CDR3: TGCGCCAGCAGAAGGGGCGCAGGGGGCGAGCAGTACTTC. It codes for CASRRGAGGEQYF.

In DNA form, the CDR3 reads TGTGCCAGCAGCTTAAAAGGGGGCGGATATTCACCCCTCCACTTT. Translated, it gives CASSLKGGGYSPLHF. The J gene is TRBJ1-6, the V gene TRBV7-3, with 7 bases that match TRBD1. Germline CDR1 and CDR2: SGHTA and FQGTGA. The trim removed 1 base at V and 8 bases at J, leaving 5 bases unmatched. The length of the CDR3 is 15 residues.

The CDR3: CAIRRQGALETQYF. In nucleotides, the CDR3 is TGTGCCATCAGGAGACAGGGGGCCCTGGAGACCCAGTACTTC. The rearrangement uses TRBV10-3 and TRBJ2-5; TRBD1 agrees at 10 bases. After removal of 6 bases from V and 5 bases from J, the junction contained 6 bases not matched to a gene. The CDR3 sequence is 14 residues long. Germline assignment: CDR1 ENHRY and CDR2 SYGVKD.

This clonotype was detected only a few times. DNA for the CDR3: TGCGCCAGCAGCGGAGGGGAATATGACAGGGCGATGTCACCCCTCCACTTT. Translated, it gives CASSGGEYDRAMSPLHF. The rearrangement joins TRBV5-1 to TRBJ1-6; TRBD1 agrees at 7 bases. CDR3 length: 17 amino acids. In germline, CDR1 is SGHRS, CDR2 YFSETQ. V shed 4 bases, J shed 10 bases, and the junction held 17 bases outside the gene matches.

This chain connects TRBV29-1 to TRBJ1-2; 12 nucleotides align to TRBD1. Looked up from germline, CDR1 is SQVTM and CDR2 is ANQGSEA. This CDR3 is built from 14 residues. The V and J ends lost 4 bases and 4 bases, in that order; junction bases with no gene match: 4. In DNA form, the CDR3 reads TGCAGCGTTGGGGACAGGGGGCAAGGCTATGGCTACACCTTC. Its protein product is CSVGDRGQGYGYTF.

In DNA form, the CDR3 reads TGTGCCATCAGCCAGGAAGGGGCACGCAATACGCAGTATTTT. This translates into CAISQEGARNTQYF. V is TRBV10-3 and J is TRBJ2-3; D might be TRBD1 (5 bases). Germline V lookup: CDR1 ENHRY, CDR2 SYGVKD. Trimming shortened V by 6 bases and J by 7 bases, and 17 bases separated the two germline ends. The CDR3 totals 14 residues.

This clonotype was observed a few times. V is TRBV6-1 and J is TRBJ2-1, with 9 bases identical to TRBD2. CDR3 length: 17 amino acids. With V trimmed by 4 bases and J by 8 bases, 15 bases remained unmatched. The germline V gene encodes CDR1 MNHNS and CDR2 SASEGT. The CDR3 bases are TGTGCCAGCAGTGTCCTAGTGGGGGCGGGAGGGCTCGATGAGCAGTTCTTC. Its translation: CASSVLVGAGGLDEQFF.